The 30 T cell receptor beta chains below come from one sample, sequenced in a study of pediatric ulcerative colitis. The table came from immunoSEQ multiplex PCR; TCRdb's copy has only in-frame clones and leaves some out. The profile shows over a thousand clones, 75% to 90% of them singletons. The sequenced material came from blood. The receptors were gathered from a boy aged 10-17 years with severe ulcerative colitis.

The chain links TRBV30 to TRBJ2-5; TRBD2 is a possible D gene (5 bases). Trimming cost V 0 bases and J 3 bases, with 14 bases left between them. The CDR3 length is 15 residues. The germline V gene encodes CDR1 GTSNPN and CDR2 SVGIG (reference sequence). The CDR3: CAWSVSSVSKETQYF. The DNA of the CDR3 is TGTGCCTGGAGTGTTAGTAGCGTCTCCAAAGAGACCCAGTACTTC. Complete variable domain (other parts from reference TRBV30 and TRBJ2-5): SQTIHQWPATLVQPVGSPLSLECTVEGTSNPNLYWYRQAAGRGLQLLFYSVGIGQISSEVPQNLSASRPQDRQFILSSKKLLLSDSGFYLCAWSVSSVSKETQYFGPGTRLLVL.

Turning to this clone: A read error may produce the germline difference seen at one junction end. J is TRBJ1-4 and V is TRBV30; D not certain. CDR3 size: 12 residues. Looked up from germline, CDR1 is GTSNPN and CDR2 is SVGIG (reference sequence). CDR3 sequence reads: CAWSAQPGPGIF. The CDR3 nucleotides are TGTGCCTGGAGTGCTCAGCCGGGCCCCGGGATTTTT.

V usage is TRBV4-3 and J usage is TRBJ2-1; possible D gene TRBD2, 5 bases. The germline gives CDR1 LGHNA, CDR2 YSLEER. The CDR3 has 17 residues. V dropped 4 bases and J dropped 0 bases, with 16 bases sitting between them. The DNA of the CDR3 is TGCGCCAGCAGCCCCTCCTTAGCGCTGAGCTCCTACAATGAGCAGTTCTTC. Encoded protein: CASSPSLALSSYNEQFF.

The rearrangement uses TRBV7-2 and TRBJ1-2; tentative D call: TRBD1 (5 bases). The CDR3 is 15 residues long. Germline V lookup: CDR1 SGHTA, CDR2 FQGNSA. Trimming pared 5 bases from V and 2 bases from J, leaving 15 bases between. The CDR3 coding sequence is TGTGCCAGCAGCCTCGGTGGGGCTTCGAACTATGGCTACACCTTC. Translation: CASSLGGASNYGYTF. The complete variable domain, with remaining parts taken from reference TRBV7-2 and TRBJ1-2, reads GAGVSQSPSNKVTEKGKDVELRCDPISGHTALYWYRQSLGQGLEFLIYFQGNSAPDKSGLPSDRFSAERTGGSVSTLTIQRTQQEDSAVYLCASSLGGASNYGYTFGSGTRLTVV.

In nucleotides, the CDR3 is TGCAGCGTTTTGGGGGGGACTAGCGGCAATGAGCAGTTCTTC. Translating gives CSVLGGTSGNEQFF. The chain recombines TRBV29-1 with TRBJ2-1; TRBD2 matches at 11 bases. This CDR3 spans 14 amino acids. Germline V gives CDR1 SQVTM, CDR2 ANQGSEA. Trimming took 5 bases from V and 6 from J; bases not matched to a gene: 6.

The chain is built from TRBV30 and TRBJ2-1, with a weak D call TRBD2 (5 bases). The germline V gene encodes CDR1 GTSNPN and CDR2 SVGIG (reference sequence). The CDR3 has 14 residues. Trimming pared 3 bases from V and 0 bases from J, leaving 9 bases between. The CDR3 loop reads CAWREASSYNEQFF. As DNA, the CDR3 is TGTGCCTGGAGGGAGGCTAGCTCCTACAATGAGCAGTTCTTC.

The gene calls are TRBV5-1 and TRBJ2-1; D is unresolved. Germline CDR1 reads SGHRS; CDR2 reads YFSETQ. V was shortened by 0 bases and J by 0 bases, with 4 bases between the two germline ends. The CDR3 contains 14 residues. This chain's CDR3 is CASSLVRSYNEQFF. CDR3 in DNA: TGCGCCAGCAGCTTGGTTCGCTCCTACAATGAGCAGTTCTTC.

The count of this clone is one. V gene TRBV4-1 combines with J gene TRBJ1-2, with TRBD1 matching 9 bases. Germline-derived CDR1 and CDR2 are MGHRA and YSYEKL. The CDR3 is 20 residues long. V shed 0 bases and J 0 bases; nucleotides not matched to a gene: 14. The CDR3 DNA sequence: TGCGCCAGCAGCCAAGATAGTAGACTGGTGAGGGACAGGGCTAACTATGGCTACACCTTC. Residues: CASSQDSRLVRDRANYGYTF.

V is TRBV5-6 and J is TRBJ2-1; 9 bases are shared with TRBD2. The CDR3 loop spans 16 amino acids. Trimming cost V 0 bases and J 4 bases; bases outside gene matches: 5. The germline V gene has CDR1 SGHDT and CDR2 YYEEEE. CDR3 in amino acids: CASSLAGAGGYNEQFF. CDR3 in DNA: TGTGCCAGCAGCTTGGCGGGCGCGGGAGGGTACAATGAGCAGTTCTTC.

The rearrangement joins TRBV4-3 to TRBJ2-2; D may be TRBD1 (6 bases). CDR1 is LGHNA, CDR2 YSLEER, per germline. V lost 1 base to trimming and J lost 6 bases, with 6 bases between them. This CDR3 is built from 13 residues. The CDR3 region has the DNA TGCGCCAGCAGCCAAGCAGGGGCCGGGGAGCTGTTTTTT. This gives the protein CASSQAGAGELFF.

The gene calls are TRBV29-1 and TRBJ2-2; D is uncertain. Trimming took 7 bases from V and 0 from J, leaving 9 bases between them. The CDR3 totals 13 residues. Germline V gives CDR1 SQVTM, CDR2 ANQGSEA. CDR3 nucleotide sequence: TGCAGCGCCCCCGCCGCGAACACCGGGGAGCTGTTTTTT. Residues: CSAPAANTGELFF.

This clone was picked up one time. DNA for the CDR3: TGTGCCAGCAGTTTAATTAGCGGTAACACCGGGGAGCTGTTTTTT. It is translated as CASSLISGNTGELFF. V usage is TRBV27 and J usage is TRBJ2-2; D perhaps matches TRBD2 (6 bases). Trimming left V 2 bases short and J 2 bases short, with 9 bases between. Germline CDR1 is MNHEY and CDR2 is SMNVEV (reference sequence). This CDR3 region has 15 residues.

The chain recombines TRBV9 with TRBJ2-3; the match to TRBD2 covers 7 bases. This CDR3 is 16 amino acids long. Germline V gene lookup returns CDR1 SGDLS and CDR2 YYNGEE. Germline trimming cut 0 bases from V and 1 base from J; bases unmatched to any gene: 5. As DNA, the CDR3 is TGTGCCAGCAGCGTAGGACTAAGCGGGGGCACAGATACGCAGTATTTT. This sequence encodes CASSVGLSGGTDTQYF.

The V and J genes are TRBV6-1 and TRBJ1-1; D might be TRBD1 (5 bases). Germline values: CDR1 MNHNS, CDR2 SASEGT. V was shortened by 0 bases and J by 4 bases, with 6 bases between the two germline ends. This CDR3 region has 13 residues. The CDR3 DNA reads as TGTGCCAGCAGTGAAGCTGGGGGCACTGAAGCTTTCTTT. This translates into CASSEAGGTEAFF.

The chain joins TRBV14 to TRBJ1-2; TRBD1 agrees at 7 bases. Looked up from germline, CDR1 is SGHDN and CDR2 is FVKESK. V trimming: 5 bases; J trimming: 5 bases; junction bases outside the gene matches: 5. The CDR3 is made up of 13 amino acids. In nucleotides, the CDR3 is TGTGCCAGCAGCGAAGGGGACAGATATGGCTACACCTTC. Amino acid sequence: CASSEGDRYGYTF.

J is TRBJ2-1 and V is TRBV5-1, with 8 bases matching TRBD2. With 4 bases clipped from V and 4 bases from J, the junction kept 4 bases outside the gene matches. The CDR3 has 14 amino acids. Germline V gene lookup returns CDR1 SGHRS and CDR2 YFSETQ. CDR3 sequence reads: CASSEAGGYNEQFF. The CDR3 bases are TGCGCCAGCAGCGAGGCGGGAGGATACAATGAGCAGTTCTTC.

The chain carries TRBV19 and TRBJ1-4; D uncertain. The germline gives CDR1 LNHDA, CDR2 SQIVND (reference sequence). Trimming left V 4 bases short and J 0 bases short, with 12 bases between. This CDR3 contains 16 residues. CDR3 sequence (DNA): TGTGCCAGTAGTAAACCGGGAGAAGCAACTAATGAAAAACTGTTTTTT. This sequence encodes CASSKPGEATNEKLFF.

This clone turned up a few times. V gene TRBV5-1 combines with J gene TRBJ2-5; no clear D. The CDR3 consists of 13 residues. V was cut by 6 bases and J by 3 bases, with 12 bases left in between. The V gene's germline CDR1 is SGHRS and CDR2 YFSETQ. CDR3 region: CASTPTEEETQYF. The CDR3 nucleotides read TGCGCCAGCACCCCGACTGAGGAAGAGACCCAGTACTTC.

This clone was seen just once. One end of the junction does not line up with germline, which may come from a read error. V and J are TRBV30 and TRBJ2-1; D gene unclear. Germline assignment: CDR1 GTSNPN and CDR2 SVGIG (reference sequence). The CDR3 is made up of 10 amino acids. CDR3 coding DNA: TGTGCCTGGAGTGACAATGCGCAGTTCTTC. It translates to CAWSDNAQFF.

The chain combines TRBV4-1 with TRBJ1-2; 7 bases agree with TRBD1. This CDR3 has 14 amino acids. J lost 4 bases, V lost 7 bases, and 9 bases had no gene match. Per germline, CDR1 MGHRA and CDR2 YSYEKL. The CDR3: CASTGQVQSYGYTF. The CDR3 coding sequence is TGCGCCAGCACCGGACAGGTACAGTCCTATGGCTACACCTTC.

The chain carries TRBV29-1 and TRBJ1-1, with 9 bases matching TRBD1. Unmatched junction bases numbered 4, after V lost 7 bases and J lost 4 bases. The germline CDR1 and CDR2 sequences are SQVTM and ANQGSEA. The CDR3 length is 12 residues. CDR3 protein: CSGNRGLTEAFF. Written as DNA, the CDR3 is TGCAGCGGGAACAGGGGGCTCACTGAAGCTTTCTTT.

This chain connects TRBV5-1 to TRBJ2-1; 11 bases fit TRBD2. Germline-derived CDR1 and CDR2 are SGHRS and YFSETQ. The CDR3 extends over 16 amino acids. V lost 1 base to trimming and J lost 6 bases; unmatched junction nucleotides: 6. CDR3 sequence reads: CASSLLGSGGANEQFF. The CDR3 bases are TGCGCCAGCAGCTTGCTCGGTAGCGGGGGGGCCAATGAGCAGTTCTTC.

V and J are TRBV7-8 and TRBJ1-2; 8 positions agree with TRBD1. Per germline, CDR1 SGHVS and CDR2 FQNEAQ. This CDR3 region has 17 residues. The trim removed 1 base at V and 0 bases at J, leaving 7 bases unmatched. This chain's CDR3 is CASSLESGTGPNYGYTF. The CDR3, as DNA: TGTGCCAGCAGCTTAGAGTCCGGGACAGGTCCTAACTATGGCTACACCTTC.

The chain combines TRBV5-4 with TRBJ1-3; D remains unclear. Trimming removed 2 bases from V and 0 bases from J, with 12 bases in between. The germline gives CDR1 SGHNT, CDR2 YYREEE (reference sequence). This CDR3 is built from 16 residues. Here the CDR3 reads CASSFGTGLSGNTIYF. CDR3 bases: TGTGCCAGCAGCTTTGGTACGGGCCTCTCTGGAAACACCATATATTTT.

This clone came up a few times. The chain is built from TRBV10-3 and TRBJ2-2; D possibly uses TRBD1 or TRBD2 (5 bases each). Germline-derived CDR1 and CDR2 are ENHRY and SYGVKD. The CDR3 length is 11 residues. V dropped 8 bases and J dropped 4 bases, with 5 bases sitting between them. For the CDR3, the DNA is TGTGCCATCGGGGGCACCGGGGAGCTGTTTTTT. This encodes CAIGGTGELFF.

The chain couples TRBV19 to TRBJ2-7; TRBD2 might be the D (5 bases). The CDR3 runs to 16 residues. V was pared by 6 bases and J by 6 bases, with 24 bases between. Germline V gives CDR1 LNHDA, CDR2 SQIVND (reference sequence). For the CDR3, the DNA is TGTGCCAGTAGCCTTCTCTCCGGGATCGAGGTGGGCGAGCAGTACTTC. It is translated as CASSLLSGIEVGEQYF.

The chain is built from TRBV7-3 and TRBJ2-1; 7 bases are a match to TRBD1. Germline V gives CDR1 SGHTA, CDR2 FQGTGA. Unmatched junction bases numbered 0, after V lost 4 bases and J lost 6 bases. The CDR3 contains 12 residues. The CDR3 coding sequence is TGTGCCAGCAGCTCAGGGGGCAATGAGCAGTTCTTC. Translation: CASSSGGNEQFF.

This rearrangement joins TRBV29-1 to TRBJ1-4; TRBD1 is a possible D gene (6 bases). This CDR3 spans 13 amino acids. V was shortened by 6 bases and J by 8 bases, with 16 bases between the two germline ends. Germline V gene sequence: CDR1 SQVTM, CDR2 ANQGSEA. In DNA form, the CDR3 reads TGCAGCGTCGTCGGGCAGGGACAAGAAAAACTGTTTTTT. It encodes CSVVGQGQEKLFF.

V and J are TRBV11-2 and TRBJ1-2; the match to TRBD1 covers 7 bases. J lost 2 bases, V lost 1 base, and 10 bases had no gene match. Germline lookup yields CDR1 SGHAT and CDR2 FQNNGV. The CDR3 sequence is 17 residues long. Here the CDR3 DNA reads TGTGCCAGCAGCTTAGGGCCCCAGACAGGGCGAAACTATGGCTACACCTTC. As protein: CASSLGPQTGRNYGYTF.

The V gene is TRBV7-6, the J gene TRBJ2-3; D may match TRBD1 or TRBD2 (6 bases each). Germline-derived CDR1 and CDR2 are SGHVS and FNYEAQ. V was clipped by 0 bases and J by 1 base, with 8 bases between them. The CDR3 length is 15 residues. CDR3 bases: TGTGCCAGCAGCTTAGCGGGGGGCCGCACAGATACGCAGTATTTT. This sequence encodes CASSLAGGRTDTQYF.